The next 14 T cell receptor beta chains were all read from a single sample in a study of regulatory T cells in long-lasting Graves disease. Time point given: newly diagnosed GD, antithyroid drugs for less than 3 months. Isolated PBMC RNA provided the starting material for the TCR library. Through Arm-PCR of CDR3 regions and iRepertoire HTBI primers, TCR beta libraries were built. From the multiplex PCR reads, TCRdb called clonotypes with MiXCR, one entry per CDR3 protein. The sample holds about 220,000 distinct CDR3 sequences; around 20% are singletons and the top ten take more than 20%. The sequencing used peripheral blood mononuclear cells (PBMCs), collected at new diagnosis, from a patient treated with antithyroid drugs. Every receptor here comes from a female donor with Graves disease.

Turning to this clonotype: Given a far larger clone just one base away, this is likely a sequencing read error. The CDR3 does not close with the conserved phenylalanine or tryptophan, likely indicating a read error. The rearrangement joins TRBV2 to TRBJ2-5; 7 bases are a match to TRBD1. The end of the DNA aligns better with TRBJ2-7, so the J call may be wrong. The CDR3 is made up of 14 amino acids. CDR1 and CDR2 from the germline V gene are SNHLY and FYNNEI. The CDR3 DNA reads TGTGCCAGCAGTGACGGGACAGTCTCCTACGAGCAGTACTCC. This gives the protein CASSDGTVSYEQYS.

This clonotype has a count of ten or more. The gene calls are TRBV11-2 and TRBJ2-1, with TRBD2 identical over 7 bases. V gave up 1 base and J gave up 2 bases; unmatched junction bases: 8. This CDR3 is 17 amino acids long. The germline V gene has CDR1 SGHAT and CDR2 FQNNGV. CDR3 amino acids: CASSLAPGLAAYNEQFF. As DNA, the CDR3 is TGTGCCAGCAGCTTAGCCCCCGGCCTAGCGGCCTACAATGAGCAGTTCTTC.

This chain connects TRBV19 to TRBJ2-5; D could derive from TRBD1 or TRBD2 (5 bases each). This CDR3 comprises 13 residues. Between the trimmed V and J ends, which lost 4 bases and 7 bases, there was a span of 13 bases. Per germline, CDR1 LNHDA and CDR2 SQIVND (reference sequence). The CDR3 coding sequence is TGTGCCAGTAGTAGAATAGCTGGGGGGACCCAGTACTTC. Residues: CASSRIAGGTQYF.

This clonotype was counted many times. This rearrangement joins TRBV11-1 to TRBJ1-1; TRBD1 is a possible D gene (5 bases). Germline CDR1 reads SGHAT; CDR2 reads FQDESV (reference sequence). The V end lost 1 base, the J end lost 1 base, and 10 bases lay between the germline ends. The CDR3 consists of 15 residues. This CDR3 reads CASSLGRGSNTEAFF. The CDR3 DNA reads TGTGCCAGCAGCTTAGGGAGGGGTTCGAACACTGAAGCTTTCTTT.

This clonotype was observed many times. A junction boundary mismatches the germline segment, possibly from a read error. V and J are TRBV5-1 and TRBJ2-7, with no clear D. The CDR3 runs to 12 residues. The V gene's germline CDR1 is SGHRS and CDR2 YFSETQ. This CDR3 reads CASSLSSYEQYF. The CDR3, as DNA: TGTGCCAGCAGCCTGAGCTCCTACGAGCAGTACTTC.

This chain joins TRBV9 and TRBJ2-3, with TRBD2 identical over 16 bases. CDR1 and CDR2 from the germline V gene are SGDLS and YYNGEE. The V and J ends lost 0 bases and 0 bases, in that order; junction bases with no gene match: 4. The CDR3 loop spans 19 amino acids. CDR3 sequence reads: CASSVEGTSGRASTDTQYF. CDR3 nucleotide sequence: TGTGCCAGCAGCGTAGAGGGGACTAGCGGGAGGGCCAGCACAGATACGCAGTATTTT.

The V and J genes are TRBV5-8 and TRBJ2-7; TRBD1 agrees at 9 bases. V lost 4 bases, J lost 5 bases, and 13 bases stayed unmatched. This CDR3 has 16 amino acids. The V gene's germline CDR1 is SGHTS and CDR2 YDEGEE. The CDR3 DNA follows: TGTGCCAGCAGCCGAGATTCCCCGGGACAGGGCCACGAGCAGTACTTC. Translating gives CASSRDSPGQGHEQYF. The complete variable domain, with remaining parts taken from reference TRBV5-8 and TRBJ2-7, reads EAGVTQSPTHLIKTRGQQATLRCSPISGHTSVYWYQQALGLGLQFLLWYDEGEERNRGNFPPRFSGRQFPNYSSELNVNALELEDSALYLCASSRDSPGQGHEQYFGPGTRLTVT.

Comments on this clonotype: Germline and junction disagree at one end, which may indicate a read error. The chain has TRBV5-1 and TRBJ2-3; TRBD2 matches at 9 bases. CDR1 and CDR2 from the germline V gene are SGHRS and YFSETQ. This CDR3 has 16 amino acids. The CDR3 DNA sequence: TGCGCCAGCAGCTTGGGCGGGAGGGCTAGCACAGATCCGCAGTATTTT. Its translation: CASSLGGRASTDPQYF.

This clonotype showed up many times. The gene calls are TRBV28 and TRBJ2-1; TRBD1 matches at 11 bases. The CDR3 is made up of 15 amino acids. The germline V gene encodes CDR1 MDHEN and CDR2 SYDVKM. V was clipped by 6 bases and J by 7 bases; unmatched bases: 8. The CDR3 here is CASRPGTGGGNEQFF. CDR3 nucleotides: TGTGCCAGCAGGCCCGGGACAGGGGGAGGGAATGAGCAGTTCTTC.

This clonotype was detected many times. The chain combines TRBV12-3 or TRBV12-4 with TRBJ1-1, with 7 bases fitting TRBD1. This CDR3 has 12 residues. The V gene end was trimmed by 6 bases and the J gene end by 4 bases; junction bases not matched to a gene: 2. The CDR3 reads CASRQGSTEAFF. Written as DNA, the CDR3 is TGTGCCAGCAGACAGGGGAGCACTGAAGCTTTCTTT.

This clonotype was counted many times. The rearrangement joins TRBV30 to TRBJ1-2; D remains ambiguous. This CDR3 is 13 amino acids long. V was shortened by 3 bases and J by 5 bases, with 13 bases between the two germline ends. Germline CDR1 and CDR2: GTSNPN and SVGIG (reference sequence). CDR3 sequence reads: CAWRVASSYGYTF. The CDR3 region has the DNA TGTGCCTGGAGGGTCGCCAGCTCGTATGGCTACACCTTC.

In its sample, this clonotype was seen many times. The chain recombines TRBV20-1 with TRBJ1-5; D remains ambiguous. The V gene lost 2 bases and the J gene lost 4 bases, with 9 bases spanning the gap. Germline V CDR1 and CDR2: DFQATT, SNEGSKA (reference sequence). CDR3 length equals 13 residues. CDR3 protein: CSARQFLNQPQHF. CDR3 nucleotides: TGCAGTGCTAGACAGTTTCTAAATCAGCCCCAGCATTTT.

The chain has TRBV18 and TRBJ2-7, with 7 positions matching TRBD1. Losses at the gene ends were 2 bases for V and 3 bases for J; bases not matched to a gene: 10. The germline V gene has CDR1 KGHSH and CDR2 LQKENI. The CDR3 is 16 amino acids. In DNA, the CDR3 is TGTGCCAGCTCACCAGTGGGGCAGGGGGTGATCTACGAGCAGTACTTC. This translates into CASSPVGQGVIYEQYF. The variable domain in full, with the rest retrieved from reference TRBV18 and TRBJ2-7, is NAGVMQNPRHLVRRRGQEARLRCSPMKGHSHVYWYRQLPEEGLKFMVYLQKENIIDESGMPKERFSAEFPKEGPSILRIQQVVRGDSAAYFCASSPVGQGVIYEQYFGPGTRLTVT.

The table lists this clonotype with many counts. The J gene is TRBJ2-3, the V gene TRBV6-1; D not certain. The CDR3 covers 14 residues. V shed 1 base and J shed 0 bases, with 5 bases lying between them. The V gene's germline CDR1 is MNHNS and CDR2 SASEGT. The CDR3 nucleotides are TGTGCCAGCAGTGAAGGTGTCAGCACAGATACGCAGTATTTT. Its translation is CASSEGVSTDTQYF.